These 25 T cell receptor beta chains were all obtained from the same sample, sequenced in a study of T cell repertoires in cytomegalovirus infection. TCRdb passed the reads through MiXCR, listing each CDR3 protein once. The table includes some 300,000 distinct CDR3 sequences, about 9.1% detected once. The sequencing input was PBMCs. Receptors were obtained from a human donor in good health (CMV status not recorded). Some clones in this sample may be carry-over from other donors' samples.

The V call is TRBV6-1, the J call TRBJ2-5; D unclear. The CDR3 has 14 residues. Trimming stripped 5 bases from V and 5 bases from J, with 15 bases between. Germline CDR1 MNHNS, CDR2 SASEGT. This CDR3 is CASSPQLPWETQYF. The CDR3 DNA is TGTGCCAGCAGTCCGCAGCTCCCGTGGGAGACCCAGTACTTC.

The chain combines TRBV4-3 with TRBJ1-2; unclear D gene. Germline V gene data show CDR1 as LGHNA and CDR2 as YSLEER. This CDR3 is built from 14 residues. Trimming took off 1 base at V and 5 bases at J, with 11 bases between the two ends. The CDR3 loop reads CASSQGVGVYGYTF. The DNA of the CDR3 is TGCGCCAGCAGCCAAGGAGTTGGGGTATATGGCTACACCTTC.

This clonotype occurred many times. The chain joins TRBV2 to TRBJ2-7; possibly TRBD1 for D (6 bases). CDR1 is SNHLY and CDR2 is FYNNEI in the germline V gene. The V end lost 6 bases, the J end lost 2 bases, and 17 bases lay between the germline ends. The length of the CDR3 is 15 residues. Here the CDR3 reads CASSEGTLVTYEQYV. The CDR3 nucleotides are TGTGCCAGCAGCGAGGGGACACTGGTTACCTACGAGCAGTACGTC.

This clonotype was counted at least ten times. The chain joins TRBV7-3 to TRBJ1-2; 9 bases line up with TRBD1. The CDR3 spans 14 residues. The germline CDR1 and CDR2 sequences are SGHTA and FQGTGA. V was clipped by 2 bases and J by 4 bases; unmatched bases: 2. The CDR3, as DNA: TGTGCCAGCAGCTTAGGACAGGGGTCCTATGGCTACACCTTC. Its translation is CASSLGQGSYGYTF. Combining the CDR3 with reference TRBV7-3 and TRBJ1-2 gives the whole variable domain GAGVSQTPSNKVTEKGKYVELRCDPISGHTALYWYRQSLGQGPEFLIYFQGTGAADDSGLPNDRFFAVRPEGSVSTLKIQRTERGDSAVYLCASSLGQGSYGYTFGSGTRLTVV.

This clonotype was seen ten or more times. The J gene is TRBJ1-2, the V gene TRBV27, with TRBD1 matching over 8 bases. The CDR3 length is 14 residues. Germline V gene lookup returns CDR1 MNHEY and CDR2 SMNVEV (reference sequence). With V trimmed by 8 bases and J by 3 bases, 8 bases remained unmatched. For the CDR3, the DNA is TGTGCCAGCGGACCGGACAGGGCTGACTATGGCTACACCTTC. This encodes CASGPDRADYGYTF.

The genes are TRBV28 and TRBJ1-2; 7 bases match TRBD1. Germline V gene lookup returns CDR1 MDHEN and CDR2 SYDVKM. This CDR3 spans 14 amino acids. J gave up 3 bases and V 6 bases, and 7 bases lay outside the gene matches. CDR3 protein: CASRGPGQHYGYTF. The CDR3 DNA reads TGTGCCAGCAGGGGACCGGGACAGCACTATGGCTACACCTTC.

The CDR3 DNA follows: TGTGCCATCAGTGGGACGGGAGAGACCCAGTACTTC. It translates to CAISGTGETQYF. The J gene is TRBJ2-5, the V gene TRBV10-3; D is uncertain. This CDR3 contains 12 residues. Germline V gene lookup returns CDR1 ENHRY and CDR2 SYGVKD. With 4 bases removed from V and 4 bases from J, the gap between germline ends came to 7 bases.

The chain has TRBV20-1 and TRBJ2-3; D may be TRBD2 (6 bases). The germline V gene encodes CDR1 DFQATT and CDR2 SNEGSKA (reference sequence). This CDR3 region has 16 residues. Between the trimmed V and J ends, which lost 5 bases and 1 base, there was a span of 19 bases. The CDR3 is CSAPPGLLARTDTQYF. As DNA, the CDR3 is TGCAGTGCTCCCCCCGGGTTACTAGCCCGCACAGATACGCAGTATTTT.

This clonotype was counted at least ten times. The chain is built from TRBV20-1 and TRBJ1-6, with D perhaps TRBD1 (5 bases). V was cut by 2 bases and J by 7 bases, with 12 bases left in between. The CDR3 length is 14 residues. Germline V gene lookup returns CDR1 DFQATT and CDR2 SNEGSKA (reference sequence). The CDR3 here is CSARTGTSNSPLHF. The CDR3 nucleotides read TGCAGTGCTAGAACCGGGACCTCGAATTCACCCCTCCACTTT.

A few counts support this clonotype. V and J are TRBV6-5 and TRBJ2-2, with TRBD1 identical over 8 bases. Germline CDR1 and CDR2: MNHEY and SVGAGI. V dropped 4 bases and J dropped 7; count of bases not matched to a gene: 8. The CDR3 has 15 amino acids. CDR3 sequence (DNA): TGTGCCAGCAGTTCACAGGGGGTAGTCGTCGGGGAGCTGTTTTTT. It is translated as CASSSQGVVVGELFF.

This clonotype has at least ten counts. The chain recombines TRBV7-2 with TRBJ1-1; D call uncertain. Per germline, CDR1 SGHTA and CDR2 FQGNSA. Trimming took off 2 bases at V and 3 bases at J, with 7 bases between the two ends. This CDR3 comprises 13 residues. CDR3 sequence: CASSLRDHTEAFF. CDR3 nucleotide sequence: TGTGCCAGCAGCTTAAGGGATCACACTGAAGCTTTCTTT. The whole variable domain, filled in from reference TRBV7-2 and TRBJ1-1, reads GAGVSQSPSNKVTEKGKDVELRCDPISGHTALYWYRQSLGQGLEFLIYFQGNSAPDKSGLPSDRFSAERTGGSVSTLTIQRTQQEDSAVYLCASSLRDHTEAFFGQGTRLTVV.

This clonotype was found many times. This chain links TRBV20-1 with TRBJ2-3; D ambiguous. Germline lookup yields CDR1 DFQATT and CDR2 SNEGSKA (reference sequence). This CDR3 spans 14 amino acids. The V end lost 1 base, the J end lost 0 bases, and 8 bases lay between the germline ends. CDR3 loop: CSARVQDSTDTQYF. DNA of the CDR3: TGCAGTGCTAGAGTGCAGGATAGCACAGATACGCAGTATTTT.

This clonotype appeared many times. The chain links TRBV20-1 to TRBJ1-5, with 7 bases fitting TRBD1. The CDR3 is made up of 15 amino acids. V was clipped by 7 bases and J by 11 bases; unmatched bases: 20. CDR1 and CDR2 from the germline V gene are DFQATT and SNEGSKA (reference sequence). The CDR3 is CSVLVVTGSRLAQHF. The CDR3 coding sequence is TGCAGTGTACTAGTAGTGACAGGGAGCCGGTTGGCCCAGCATTTT.

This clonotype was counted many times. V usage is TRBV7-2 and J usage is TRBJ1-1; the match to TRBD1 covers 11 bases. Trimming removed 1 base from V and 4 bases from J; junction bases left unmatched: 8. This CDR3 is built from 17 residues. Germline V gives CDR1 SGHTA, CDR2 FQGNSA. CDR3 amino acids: CASSLVWTGGTGTEAFF. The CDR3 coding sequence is TGTGCCAGCAGCTTAGTGTGGACAGGGGGCACGGGCACTGAAGCTTTCTTT.

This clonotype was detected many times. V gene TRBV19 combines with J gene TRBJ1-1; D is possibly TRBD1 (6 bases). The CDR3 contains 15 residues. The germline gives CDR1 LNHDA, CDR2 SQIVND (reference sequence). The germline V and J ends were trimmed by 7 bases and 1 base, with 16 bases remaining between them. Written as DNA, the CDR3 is TGTGCCAGTACCGGACAGTGGAAAAGGAACACTGAAGCTTTCTTT. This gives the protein CASTGQWKRNTEAFF.

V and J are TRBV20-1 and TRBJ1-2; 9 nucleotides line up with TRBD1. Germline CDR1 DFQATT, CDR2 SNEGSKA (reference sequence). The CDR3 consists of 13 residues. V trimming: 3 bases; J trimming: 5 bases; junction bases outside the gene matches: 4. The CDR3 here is CSARKGQGYGYTF. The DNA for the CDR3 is TGCAGTGCTAGGAAGGGACAGGGTTATGGCTACACCTTC.

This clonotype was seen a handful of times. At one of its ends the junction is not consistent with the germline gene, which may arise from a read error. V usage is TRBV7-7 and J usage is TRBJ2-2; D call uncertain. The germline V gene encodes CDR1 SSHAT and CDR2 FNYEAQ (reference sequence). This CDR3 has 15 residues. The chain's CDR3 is CASSLAQLSTGELFF. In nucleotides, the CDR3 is TGTGCTAGCAGCTTAGCACAACTATCCACCGGGGAGCTGTTTTTT.

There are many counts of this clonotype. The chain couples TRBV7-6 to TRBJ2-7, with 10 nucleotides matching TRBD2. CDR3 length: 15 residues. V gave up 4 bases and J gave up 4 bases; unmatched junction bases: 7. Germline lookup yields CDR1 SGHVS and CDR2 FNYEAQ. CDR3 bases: TGTGCCAGCAGCTCGAATAGCGGGGGGTCGTACGAGCAGTACTTC. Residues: CASSSNSGGSYEQYF.

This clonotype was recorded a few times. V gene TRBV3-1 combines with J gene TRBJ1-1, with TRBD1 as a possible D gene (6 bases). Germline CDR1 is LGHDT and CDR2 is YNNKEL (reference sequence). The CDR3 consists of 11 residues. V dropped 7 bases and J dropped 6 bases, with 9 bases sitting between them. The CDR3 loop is CASIGQSEAFF. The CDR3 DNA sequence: TGTGCCAGCATCGGACAGTCTGAAGCTTTCTTT.

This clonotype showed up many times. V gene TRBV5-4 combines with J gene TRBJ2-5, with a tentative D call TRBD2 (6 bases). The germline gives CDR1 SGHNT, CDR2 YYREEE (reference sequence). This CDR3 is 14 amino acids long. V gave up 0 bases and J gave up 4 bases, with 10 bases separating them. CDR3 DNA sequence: TGTGCCAGCAGCTTGGGGGGGGTGCCAGAGACCCAGTACTTC. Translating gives CASSLGGVPETQYF.

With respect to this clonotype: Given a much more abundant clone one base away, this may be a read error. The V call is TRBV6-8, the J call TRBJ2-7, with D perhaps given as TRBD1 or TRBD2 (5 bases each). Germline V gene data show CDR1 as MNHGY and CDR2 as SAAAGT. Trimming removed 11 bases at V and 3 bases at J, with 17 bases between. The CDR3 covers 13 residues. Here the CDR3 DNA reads TGTGCCGGGGGACCTGCTCAACGCTACGAGCAGTACGTC. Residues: CAGGPAQRYEQYV.

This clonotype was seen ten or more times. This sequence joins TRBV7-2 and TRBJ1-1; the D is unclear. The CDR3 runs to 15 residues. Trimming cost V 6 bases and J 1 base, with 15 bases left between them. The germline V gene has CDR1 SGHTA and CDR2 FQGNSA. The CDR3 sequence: CASSLPGGKNTEAFF. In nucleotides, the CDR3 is TGTGCCAGCAGTTTACCCGGCGGGAAGAACACTGAAGCTTTCTTT.

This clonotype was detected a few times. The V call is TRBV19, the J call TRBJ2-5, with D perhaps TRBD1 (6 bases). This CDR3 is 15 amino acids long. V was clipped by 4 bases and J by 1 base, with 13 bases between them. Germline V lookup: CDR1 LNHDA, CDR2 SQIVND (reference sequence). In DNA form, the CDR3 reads TGTGCCAGTAGTAATCCGGGACAACTCCAAGAGACCCAGTACTTC. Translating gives CASSNPGQLQETQYF.

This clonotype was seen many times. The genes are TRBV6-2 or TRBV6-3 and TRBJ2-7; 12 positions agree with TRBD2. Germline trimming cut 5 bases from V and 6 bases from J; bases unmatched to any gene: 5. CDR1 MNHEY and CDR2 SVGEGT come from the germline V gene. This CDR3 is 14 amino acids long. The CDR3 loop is CASSRTSGASEQYV. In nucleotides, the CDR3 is TGTGCCAGCAGTAGGACTAGCGGGGCGAGCGAGCAGTACGTC.

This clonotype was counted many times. The CDR3 DNA is TGTGCCAGCAGTGAAATTGGGATGAACACCGGGGAGCTGTTTTTT. Amino acid sequence: CASSEIGMNTGELFF. V is TRBV2 and J is TRBJ2-2; the D is unclear. Germline V gives CDR1 SNHLY, CDR2 FYNNEI. V was trimmed by 2 bases and J by 1 base, leaving 8 bases between them. This CDR3 comprises 15 residues.